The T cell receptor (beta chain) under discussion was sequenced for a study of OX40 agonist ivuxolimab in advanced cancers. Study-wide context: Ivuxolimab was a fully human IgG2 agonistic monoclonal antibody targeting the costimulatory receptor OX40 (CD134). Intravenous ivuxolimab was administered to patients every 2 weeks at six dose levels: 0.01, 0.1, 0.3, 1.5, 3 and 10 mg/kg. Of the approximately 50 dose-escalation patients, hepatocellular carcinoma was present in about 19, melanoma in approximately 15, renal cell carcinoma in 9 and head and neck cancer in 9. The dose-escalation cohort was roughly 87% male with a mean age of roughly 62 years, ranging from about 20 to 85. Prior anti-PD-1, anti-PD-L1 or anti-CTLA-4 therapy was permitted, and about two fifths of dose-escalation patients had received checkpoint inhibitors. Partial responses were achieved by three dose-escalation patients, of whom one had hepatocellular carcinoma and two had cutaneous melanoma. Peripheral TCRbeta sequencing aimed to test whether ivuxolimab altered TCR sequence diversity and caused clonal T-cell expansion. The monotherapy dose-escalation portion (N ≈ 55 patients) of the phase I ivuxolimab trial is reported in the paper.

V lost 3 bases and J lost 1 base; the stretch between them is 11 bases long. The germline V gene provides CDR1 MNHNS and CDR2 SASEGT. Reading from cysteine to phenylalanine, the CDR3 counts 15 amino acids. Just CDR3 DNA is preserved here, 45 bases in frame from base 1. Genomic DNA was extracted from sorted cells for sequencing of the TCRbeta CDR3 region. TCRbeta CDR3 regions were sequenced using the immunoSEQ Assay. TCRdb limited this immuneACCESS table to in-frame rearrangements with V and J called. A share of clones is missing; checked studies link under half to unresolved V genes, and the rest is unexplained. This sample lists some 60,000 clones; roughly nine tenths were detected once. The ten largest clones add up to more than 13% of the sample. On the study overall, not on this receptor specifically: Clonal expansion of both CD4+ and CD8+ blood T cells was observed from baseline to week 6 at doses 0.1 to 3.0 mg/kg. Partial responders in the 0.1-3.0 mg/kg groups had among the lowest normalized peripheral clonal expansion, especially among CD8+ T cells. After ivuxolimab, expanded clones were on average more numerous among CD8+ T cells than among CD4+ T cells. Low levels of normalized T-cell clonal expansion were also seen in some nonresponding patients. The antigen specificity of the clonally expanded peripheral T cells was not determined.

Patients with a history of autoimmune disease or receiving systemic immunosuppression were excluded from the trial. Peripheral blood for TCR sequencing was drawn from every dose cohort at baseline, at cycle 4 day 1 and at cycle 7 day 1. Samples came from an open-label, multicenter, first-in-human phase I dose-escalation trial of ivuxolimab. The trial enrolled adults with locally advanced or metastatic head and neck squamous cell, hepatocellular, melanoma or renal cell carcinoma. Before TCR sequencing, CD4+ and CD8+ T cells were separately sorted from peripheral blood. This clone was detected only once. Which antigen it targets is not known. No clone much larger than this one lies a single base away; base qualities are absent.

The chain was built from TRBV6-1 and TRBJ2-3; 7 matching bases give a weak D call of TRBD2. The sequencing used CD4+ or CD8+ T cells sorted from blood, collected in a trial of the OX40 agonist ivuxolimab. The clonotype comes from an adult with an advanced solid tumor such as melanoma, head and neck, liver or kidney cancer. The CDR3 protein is CASSEGGARTDTQYF. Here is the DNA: TGTGCCAGCAGTGAGGGGGGGGCTCGCACAGATACGCAGTATTTT.